The 7 T cell receptor beta chains below were found in one sample sequenced in a study of STAT5B mutations in CD4+ large granular lymphocyte leukemia. Sequenced by immunoSEQ multiplex PCR; TCRdb stores in-frame clones only, minus some. The sample records 20,000 to 25,000 clones, 70% to 85% being singletons. The sequenced material came from CD4+ T cells from blood buffy coats. The receptors were gathered from a human donor in good health.

This clone was observed a few times. The chain links TRBV7-9 to TRBJ2-1, with a tentative D call TRBD2 (6 bases). The CDR3 is 14 residues long. Trimming took 7 bases from V and 5 from J, leaving 15 bases between them. Germline CDR1 reads SEHNR; CDR2 reads FQNEAQ (reference sequence). The CDR3 loop reads CASKTGGTNNEQFF. The CDR3 DNA follows: TGTGCCAGCAAAACGGGCGGGACCAACAATGAGCAGTTCTTC.

This rearrangement joins TRBV6-5 to TRBJ2-5, with D tentatively TRBD2 (5 bases). Near its end, the DNA agrees better with TRBJ2-7, so the J call may be wrong. The CDR3 totals 12 residues. Germline V gives CDR1 MNHEY, CDR2 SVGAGI. CDR3 DNA: TGTGCCAGCAAAGGGAGCTCCTACGAGCAGTACTTC. Its translation is CASKGSSYEQYF.

V is TRBV11-2 and J is TRBJ2-3, with a weak D call TRBD1 (6 bases). The ends were cut back, 5 bases at V and 4 bases at J, with 13 bases in the middle. The CDR3 totals 14 residues. CDR1 is SGHAT, CDR2 FQNNGV, per germline. CDR3 loop: CASSAQPGADTQYF. CDR3 DNA: TGTGCCAGCAGCGCCCAACCAGGGGCAGATACGCAGTATTTT.

This sequence joins TRBV6-1 and TRBJ1-3, with 8 bases identical to TRBD1. The CDR3 totals 14 residues. From germline, CDR1 is MNHNS and CDR2 SASEGT. V lost 8 bases to trimming and J lost 3 bases; unmatched junction nucleotides: 6. CDR3 sequence (DNA): TGTGCCAGCGGACAGACAGGGGTTGGAAACACCATATATTTT. Encoded protein: CASGQTGVGNTIYF.

The chain recombines TRBV7-2 with TRBJ2-7; TRBD2 matches 7 bases. The CDR3 loop spans 13 amino acids. Germline V gene sequence: CDR1 SGHTA, CDR2 FQGNSA. The V segment lost 2 bases and the J segment 2 bases; nucleotides outside the gene matches: 0. The CDR3 is CASSLTSAYEQYF. In nucleotides, the CDR3 is TGTGCCAGCAGCTTAACTAGCGCCTACGAGCAGTACTTC.

This clone was detected a few times. The V and J genes are TRBV30 and TRBJ1-2, with a tentative D call TRBD1 (5 bases). The CDR3 spans 13 residues. Trimming took off 1 base at V and 3 bases at J, with 9 bases between the two ends. Germline V gene lookup returns CDR1 GTSNPN and CDR2 SVGIG (reference sequence). DNA for the CDR3: TGTGCCTGGAGTGAAGGACACCACTATGGCTACACCTTC. Amino acid sequence: CAWSEGHHYGYTF.

This rearrangement joins TRBV9 to TRBJ2-3; 7 bases fit TRBD2. The germline V gene has CDR1 SGDLS and CDR2 YYNGEE. With V trimmed by 3 bases and J by 11 bases, 3 bases remained unmatched. The CDR3 sequence is 11 residues long. The CDR3 protein is CASSDLAEQYF. CDR3 DNA sequence: TGTGCCAGCAGCGATCTAGCGGAGCAGTATTTT.